This T cell receptor beta chain was found in a study of T cell repertoires in cytomegalovirus infection. About the study: It was the public TCR beta signatures that indicated both CMV infection and matching HLA type.

One entry per CDR3 protein, called by TCRdb with MiXCR from the reads. This table has around 530,000 distinct CDR3 sequences, about 25% appearing once. Germline assignment: CDR1 SEHNR and CDR2 FQNEAQ (reference sequence). The V end lost 2 bases, the J end lost 10 bases, and 9 bases lay between the germline ends. CDR3 size: 13 residues. A note on this clonotype: Its antigen is as yet unknown.

Study-level findings and limits: Across the ex vivo response, the dominant clonotypes were HLA-C-restricted CMV-specific TCR beta clonotypes.

V gene TRBV7-9 combines with J gene TRBJ1-6; D remains ambiguous. Sequencing input: PBMCs. The receptor's source is a human donor in good health (CMV status not recorded). Some clones in this sample may be carry-over from other donors' samples. This CDR3 reads CASSLSNSSPLHF. In DNA form, the CDR3 reads TGTGCCAGCAGCTTAAGCAACTCGTCACCCCTCCACTTT. The full variable domain, its missing parts supplied by reference TRBV7-9 and TRBJ1-6, is DTGVSQNPRHKITKRGQNVTFRCDPISEHNRLYWYRQTLGQGPEFLTYFQNEAQLEKSRLLSDRFSAERPKGSFSTLEIQRTEQGDSAMYLCASSLSNSSPLHFGNGTRLTVT.